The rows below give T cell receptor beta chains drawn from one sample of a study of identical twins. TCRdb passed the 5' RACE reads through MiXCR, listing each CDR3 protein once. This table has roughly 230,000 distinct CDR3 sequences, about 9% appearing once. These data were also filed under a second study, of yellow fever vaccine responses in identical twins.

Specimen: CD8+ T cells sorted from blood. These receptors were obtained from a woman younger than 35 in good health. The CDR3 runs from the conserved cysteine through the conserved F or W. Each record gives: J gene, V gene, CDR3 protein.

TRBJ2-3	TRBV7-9	CASSFSRSGGSDTQYF
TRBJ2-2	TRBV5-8	CASSLKRGGELFF
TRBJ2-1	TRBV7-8	CASSHTSLNEQFF
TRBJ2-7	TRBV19	CASMGSGYEQYF
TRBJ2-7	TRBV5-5	CASSLPDNLYEQYF
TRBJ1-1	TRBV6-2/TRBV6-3	CASRGQGTNTEAFF
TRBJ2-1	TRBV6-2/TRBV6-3	CATQGGVGQFF
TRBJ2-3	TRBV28	CASSTRQGGLTDTQYF
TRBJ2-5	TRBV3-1	CASSLGGGAIETQYF
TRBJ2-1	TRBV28	CASSRREAVDEQFF
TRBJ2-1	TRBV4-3	CASSPLVFGGDTSSYNEQFF
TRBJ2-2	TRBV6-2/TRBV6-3	CASSRGAGELFF
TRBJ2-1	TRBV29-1	CSVDVWSEQFF
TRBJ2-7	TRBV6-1	CASSPTSSHYEQYF
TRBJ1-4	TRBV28	CASSATVEGEKLFF
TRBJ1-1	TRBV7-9	CASSLGSGAFF
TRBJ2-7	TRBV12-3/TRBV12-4	CASSFGDSSYEQYF
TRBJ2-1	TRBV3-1	CASSQAGGLPEGYEQFF
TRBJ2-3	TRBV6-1	CASSEVISLGLGTDTQYF
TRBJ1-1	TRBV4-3	CASSQQGPGTEAFF
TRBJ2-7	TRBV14	CASSQDRRREQYF
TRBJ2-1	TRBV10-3	CAISEPDFYRQFF
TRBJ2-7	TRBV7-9	CASSLRDRPNEQYF
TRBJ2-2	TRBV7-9	CASTRLPGELFF
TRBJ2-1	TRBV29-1	CSAIRRDYNEQFF
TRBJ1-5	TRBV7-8	CASSLPPGDQPQHF
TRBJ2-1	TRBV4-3	CASSQDPLGANEQFF